The 18 T cell receptor beta chains presented below share a single source sample, sequenced in a study of T-cell reconstitution after alpha-beta-depleted transplantation in children. Preparation of the TCRbeta library used unique molecular identifiers. TCRdb independently ran MiXCR on the PCR reads; one entry per CDR3 protein. In the table there are a few hundred thousand distinct CDR3 sequences, approximately 12% of which are singletons. The starting material was PBMCs, obtained from the stem cell graft. These TCRs come from a human donor who donated a stem cell graft to a child with Fanconi anemia.

This clonotype has a count of ten or more. V and J are TRBV6-6 and TRBJ2-7; D gene uncertain. Trimming removed 6 bases at V and 3 bases at J, with 6 bases between. Germline CDR1 MNHNY, CDR2 SVGAGI (reference sequence). The CDR3 spans 11 residues. CDR3 loop: CASSPNYEQYF. The CDR3 DNA reads TGTGCCAGCAGCCCAAACTACGAGCAGTACTTC.

This clonotype appeared a few times. V usage is TRBV6-5 and J usage is TRBJ1-2; tentatively, D is TRBD1 (5 bases). This CDR3 has 12 residues. The V end lost 6 bases, the J end lost 8 bases, and 13 bases lay between the germline ends. The germline V gene has CDR1 MNHEY and CDR2 SVGAGI. The CDR3 here is CASSGRDVGYTF. The DNA of the CDR3 is TGTGCCAGCAGCGGGCGGGACGTCGGCTACACCTTC.

V gene TRBV28 combines with J gene TRBJ2-6; possible D gene TRBD2, 5 bases. Looked up from germline, CDR1 is MDHEN and CDR2 is SYDVKM. The CDR3 is 16 residues long. V was shortened by 4 bases and J by 4 bases, with 14 bases between the two germline ends. The CDR3 DNA follows: TGTGCCAGCAGTTCTAGGACTTTTCGGGGGGCCAACGTCCTGACTTTC. Protein product: CASSSRTFRGANVLTF.

The CDR3 spells CASSSYGGTQYF. CDR3 nucleotides: TGTGCCAGCAGCTCATACGGGGGGACCCAGTACTTC. The chain is built from TRBV7-2 and TRBJ2-5, with D possibly TRBD2 on 6 matching bases. Trimming pared 4 bases from V and 7 bases from J, leaving 10 bases between. The CDR3 contains 12 residues. CDR1 is SGHTA, CDR2 FQGNSA, per germline.

The CDR3 DNA follows: TGCAGTGCTAGAGAACCTAGCGGGGGACAACTCTACAATGAGCAGTTCTTC. Amino acid sequence: CSAREPSGGQLYNEQFF. The gene calls are TRBV20-1 and TRBJ2-1, with 10 bases matching TRBD2. This CDR3 is built from 17 residues. Germline CDR1 and CDR2: DFQATT and SNEGSKA (reference sequence). V was clipped by 0 bases and J by 3 bases; unmatched bases: 8.

In this sample, this clonotype turned up many times. The chain recombines TRBV6-2 or TRBV6-3 with TRBJ2-2, with 7 bases aligning to TRBD2. The V gene's germline CDR1 is MNHEY and CDR2 SVGEGT. This CDR3 contains 17 residues. V lost 0 bases, J lost 3 bases, and 7 bases stayed unmatched. The CDR3 spells CASSYSIVAGYTGELFF. The CDR3 DNA sequence: TGTGCCAGCAGTTACTCGATCGTAGCGGGCTACACCGGGGAGCTGTTTTTT.

There are a few counts of this clonotype. The CDR3 region has the DNA TGTGCCAGCAGCCCAATGACCTACGAGCAGTACTTC. This translates into CASSPMTYEQYF. This chain uses TRBV7-9 with TRBJ2-7; no firm D call. The CDR3 sequence is 12 residues long. The germline V and J ends were trimmed by 5 bases and 2 bases, with 7 bases remaining between them. CDR1 and CDR2 from the germline V gene are SEHNR and FQNEAQ (reference sequence).

The V call is TRBV20-1, the J call TRBJ1-6, with a weak D call TRBD1 (5 bases). In germline, CDR1 is DFQATT, CDR2 SNEGSKA (reference sequence). The CDR3 has 12 residues. Trimming removed 7 bases from V and 9 bases from J, with 13 bases in between. CDR3 residues: CSVSRQLSPLHF. CDR3 sequence (DNA): TGCAGTGTCAGCCGACAGCTTTCACCCCTCCACTTT.

J is TRBJ2-1 and V is TRBV7-9, with TRBD2 matching 10 bases. This CDR3 has 13 amino acids. CDR1 and CDR2 from the germline V gene are SEHNR and FQNEAQ (reference sequence). V was pared by 5 bases and J by 10 bases, with 5 bases of the junction left unmatched. This CDR3 is CASSKLAGYEQFF. CDR3 DNA: TGTGCCAGCAGCAAACTAGCGGGGTACGAGCAGTTCTTC. Variable domain in full (rest from reference TRBV7-9 and TRBJ2-1): DTGVSQNPRHKITKRGQNVTFRCDPISEHNRLYWYRQTLGQGPEFLTYFQNEAQLEKSRLLSDRFSAERPKGSFSTLEIQRTEQGDSAMYLCASSKLAGYEQFFGPGTRLTVL.

The chain is built from TRBV2 and TRBJ2-3; D perhaps matches TRBD2 (6 bases). The V end was cut by 7 bases, the J end by 9 bases, with 17 bases between. This CDR3 comprises 13 residues. Germline CDR1 is SNHLY and CDR2 is FYNNEI. This CDR3 is CASKSEGEATQYF. Written as DNA, the CDR3 is TGTGCCAGCAAGTCGGAGGGTGAAGCAACGCAGTATTTT.

This clonotype was seen more than once but under ten times. The V gene is TRBV20-1, the J gene TRBJ2-7; 10 bases are a match to TRBD1. V trimming: 7 bases; J trimming: 3 bases; junction bases outside the gene matches: 3. The CDR3 is made up of 12 amino acids. Germline CDR1 is DFQATT and CDR2 is SNEGSKA (reference sequence). CDR3 DNA: TGCAGTGTCCGGGACAGGGGCTACGAGCAGTACTTC. It yields the protein CSVRDRGYEQYF.

This clonotype came up many times. The chain is built from TRBV4-2 and TRBJ2-3, with D maybe TRBD2 (6 bases). The V gene lost 0 bases and the J gene lost 0 bases, with 10 bases spanning the gap. Per germline, CDR1 LGHNA and CDR2 YNFKEQ. The CDR3 consists of 16 residues. CDR3 protein: CASSQDPGTSTDTQYF. In DNA, the CDR3 is TGTGCCAGCAGCCAAGATCCGGGGACTAGCACAGATACGCAGTATTTT.

This clonotype was detected only a few times. V is TRBV20-1 and J is TRBJ1-1; D gene ambiguous. The CDR3 consists of 12 residues. CDR1 and CDR2 (germline): DFQATT, SNEGSKA (reference sequence). Trimming cost V 3 bases and J 11 bases, with 16 bases left between them. The DNA of the CDR3 is TGCAGTGCTAGTAAAATAGGACCTGGGGCTTTCTTT. This sequence encodes CSASKIGPGAFF.

This clonotype was detected ten times or more. This chain links TRBV29-1 with TRBJ2-1; TRBD1 might be the D (5 bases). CDR1 is SQVTM and CDR2 is ANQGSEA in the germline V gene. Trimming removed 0 bases at V and 8 bases at J, with 11 bases between. The CDR3 covers 13 residues. CDR3 coding DNA: TGCAGCGTTGAAGAGCCAGGGCCGGATGAGCAGTTCTTC. Translating it yields CSVEEPGPDEQFF.

This clonotype was observed a few times. The rearrangement links TRBV2 to TRBJ1-6; D may be TRBD1 (5 bases). Germline-derived CDR1 and CDR2 are SNHLY and FYNNEI. This CDR3 comprises 17 residues. V lost 6 bases and J 4 bases, leaving 19 bases between the germline ends. The CDR3 sequence: CASSVPRGREYNSPLHF. The DNA for the CDR3 is TGTGCCAGCAGCGTACCTAGGGGAAGGGAGTATAATTCACCCCTCCACTTT.

At least ten counts were recorded for this clonotype. The chain combines TRBV18 with TRBJ2-7; D is perhaps TRBD1 (6 bases). V lost 0 bases to trimming and J lost 3 bases, with 9 bases between them. This CDR3 region has 14 residues. Germline assignment: CDR1 KGHSH and CDR2 LQKENI. The CDR3 DNA is TGTGCCAGCTCACCACCCGGACAGAACTACGAGCAGTACTTC. Translation: CASSPPGQNYEQYF. The full variable domain, with the rest looked up from reference TRBV18 and TRBJ2-7, is NAGVMQNPRHLVRRRGQEARLRCSPMKGHSHVYWYRQLPEEGLKFMVYLQKENIIDESGMPKERFSAEFPKEGPSILRIQQVVRGDSAAYFCASSPPGQNYEQYFGPGTRLTVT.

This clonotype was recorded at least ten times. The chain joins TRBV20-1 to TRBJ2-7, with D perhaps being TRBD1 or TRBD2 (6 bases each). The germline CDR1 and CDR2 sequences are DFQATT and SNEGSKA (reference sequence). This CDR3 has 14 residues. V was pared by 3 bases and J by 5 bases, with 17 bases between. Here the CDR3 reads CSASGGTGAHEQYV. The CDR3 DNA is TGCAGTGCTAGCGGAGGCACGGGGGCCCACGAGCAGTACGTC.

This clonotype was seen only a few times. The chain couples TRBV6-1 to TRBJ2-1; the match to TRBD2 covers 12 bases. The trim removed 9 bases at V and 6 bases at J, leaving 12 bases unmatched. CDR1 MNHNS and CDR2 SASEGT come from the germline V gene. This CDR3 is built from 16 residues. The CDR3 nucleotides read TGTGCCAGTACCGGCCAACTAGCGGGGGGCTTCAATGAGCAGTTCTTC. Encoded protein: CASTGQLAGGFNEQFF.